Listed here are 10 T cell receptor beta chains from one sample, sequenced in a study of blood T cell repertoires in COVID-19. Repertoires were generated with immunoSEQ multiplex PCR, while TCRdb's copy carries only in-frame clones and drops some. Of approximately 160,000 clones listed, over 75% are singletons. Sequencing was done on a sample of peripheral blood. These receptors were taken from a man between 60 and 75 years old who had recovered from COVID-19.

This rearrangement joins TRBV3-1 (or the pseudogene TRBV3-2) to TRBJ2-1; the match to TRBD2 covers 7 bases. V lost 1 base to trimming and J lost 5 bases; unmatched junction nucleotides: 8. Germline values: CDR1 LGHDT, CDR2 YNNKEL (reference sequence). CDR3 length: 16 residues. The CDR3 here is CASSQGGRTRNNEQFF. In DNA form, the CDR3 reads TGTGCCAGCAGCCAAGGGGGGAGGACTAGGAACAATGAGCAGTTCTTC.

The chain uses TRBV6-5 and TRBJ1-6; D is unclear. Germline loops: CDR1 MNHEY, CDR2 SVGAGI. The CDR3 has 13 amino acids. V was trimmed by 0 bases and J by 9 bases, leaving 6 bases between them. The CDR3 nucleotides are TGTGCCAGCAGTTACTCCGGGGTTTCACCCCTCCACTTT. Its translation: CASSYSGVSPLHF.

The chain has TRBV6-2 or TRBV6-3 and TRBJ2-1; 14 bases map to TRBD2. V lost 4 bases to trimming and J lost 2 bases; unmatched junction nucleotides: 10. CDR1 and CDR2 from the germline V gene are MNHEY and SVGEGT. The CDR3 loop spans 19 amino acids. CDR3 protein: CASSSESGTSGGPYNEQFF. DNA for the CDR3: TGTGCCAGCAGTTCCGAGTCTGGGACTAGCGGGGGACCCTACAATGAGCAGTTCTTC.

CDR3 protein: CASRRRTGGMSYEQYF. The CDR3 nucleotides read TGTGCCAGCAGACGACGTACAGGGGGCATGTCCTACGAGCAGTACTTC. The chain employs TRBV28 and TRBJ2-7, with 9 bases fitting TRBD1. The germline gives CDR1 MDHEN, CDR2 SYDVKM. The CDR3 length is 16 residues. Losses at the gene ends were 6 bases for V and 1 base for J; bases not matched to a gene: 10.

This sequence joins TRBV10-3 and TRBJ1-6; maybe TRBD1 (6 bases). Trimming took off 9 bases at V and 6 bases at J, with 15 bases between the two ends. Germline V lookup: CDR1 ENHRY, CDR2 SYGVKD. The CDR3 totals 14 residues. The CDR3 DNA reads TGTGCCATAGCCGCACAGGGACCTAATTCACCCCTCCACTTT. This sequence encodes CAIAAQGPNSPLHF.

This chain joins TRBV7-9 and TRBJ1-5, with 8 bases identical to TRBD1. The CDR3 has 15 amino acids. CDR1 is SEHNR and CDR2 is FQNEAQ in the germline V gene (reference sequence). V shed 2 bases and J 2 bases; nucleotides not matched to a gene: 2. Here the CDR3 reads CASSLSGQGNQPQHF. CDR3 DNA sequence: TGTGCCAGCAGCTTATCGGGACAGGGCAATCAGCCCCAGCATTTT.

This chain links TRBV27 with TRBJ1-1, with 11 bases that match TRBD1. The CDR3 has 15 residues. V lost 4 bases, J lost 4 bases, and 5 bases stayed unmatched. Per the germline V gene, CDR1 is MNHEY and CDR2 is SMNVEV (reference sequence). As DNA, the CDR3 is TGTGCCAGCAGTTCGGACAGGGGGCCGGGCACTGAAGCTTTCTTT. The encoded protein is CASSSDRGPGTEAFF.

The J gene is TRBJ2-5, the V gene TRBV30; 9 nucleotides agree with TRBD1. This CDR3 is built from 15 residues. J gave up 1 base and V 5 bases, and 8 bases lay outside the gene matches. Germline lookup yields CDR1 GTSNPN and CDR2 SVGIG (reference sequence). The CDR3: CAWSMGQGFQETQYF. In nucleotides, the CDR3 is TGTGCCTGGTCCATGGGACAGGGTTTCCAAGAGACCCAGTACTTC.

This chain links TRBV7-2 with TRBJ1-2; 10 positions agree with TRBD1. The junction had 4 bases not matched to a gene; V was cut back by 2 bases and J by 4 bases. The CDR3 consists of 15 residues. Per the germline V gene, CDR1 is SGHTA and CDR2 is FQGNSA. Here the CDR3 reads CASSLWTGGTYGYTF. DNA for the CDR3: TGTGCCAGCAGCTTATGGACAGGGGGAACCTATGGCTACACCTTC.

In its sample, this clone was seen a few times. The chain links TRBV15 to TRBJ2-7; TRBD1 matches at 8 bases. Germline values: CDR1 LNHNV, CDR2 YYDKDF (reference sequence). With V trimmed by 1 base and J by 3 bases, 2 bases remained unmatched. This CDR3 spans 14 amino acids. CDR3 nucleotides: TGTGCCACCAGCAGAGCAGGGGGCGGCTACGAGCAGTACTTC. Translation gives CATSRAGGGYEQYF. The full variable domain, completed using reference TRBV15 and TRBJ2-7, is DAMVIQNPRYQVTQFGKPVTLSCSQTLNHNVMYWYQQKSSQAPKLLFHYYDKDFNNEADTPDNFQSRRPNTSFCFLDIRSPGLGDTAMYLCATSRAGGGYEQYFGPGTRLTVT.